The present entry profiles one T cell receptor (beta chain) with its context. The data were taken from a study of blood T cells in healthy people across ages. The use of a sample-barcoded 5' primer and a J-beta primer mix characterized a second PCR of roughly 6 to 12 cycles. TCRdb independently ran MiXCR on the 5' RACE reads; one entry per CDR3 protein. The sample consists of some 1,800,000 distinct CDR3 sequences, about 39% of them appearing once. The germline CDR1 and CDR2 sequences are SGHNT and YENEEA. V gave up 1 base and J gave up 9 bases, with 22 bases separating them. The CDR3 covers 16 residues.

This receptor was obtained from a human donor in good health. The sequenced sample was blood. V usage is TRBV11-3 and J usage is TRBJ2-7, with D perhaps matching TRBD1 or TRBD2 (6 bases each). The DNA of the CDR3 is TGTGCCAGCAGCTTAGTCGGGGGCCCCAAATTAGGTCTGCAGTACTTC. It is translated as CASSLVGGPKLGLQYF. Based on the CDR3 plus reference TRBV11-3 and TRBJ2-7, the full variable domain is EAGVVQSPRYKIIEKKQPVAFWCNPISGHNTLYWYLQNLGQGPELLIRYENEEAVDDSQLPKDRFSAERLKGVDSTLKIQPAELGDSAVYLCASSLVGGPKLGLQYFGPGTRLTVT.